The TCR beta chain under discussion was sequenced for a study of cytomegalovirus exposure and HLA in healthy donors (dated by TCRdb to about 2017). Study-level background: An earlier analysis of fewer than 750 of the donors reported roughly 300 Gb of sequence data and some 110 million unique TCR beta sequences obtained from about 179 million T cells. About 330 gigabases of sequencing data and around 90 million unique TCR sequences made up an early release that covered 640 HLA-typed donors. The genetic ancestry cluster associated with self-reported Caucasian donors included about 84% of the 300 to 400 genotyped donors. The study aimed to test whether signatures of past pathogen exposure could be identified by cataloging public T cell receptors. Using immunosequencing, the study profiled T cell repertoires from about 620 subjects and related those repertoires to cytomegalovirus serostatus. Besides the first cohort of more than 650 subjects, a separate validation cohort made up of some 110 different subjects was used. To predict cytomegalovirus infection status, the study combined high-throughput TCR immunosequencing, statistical association of individual TCRs with disease status, and machine learning. To study patterns of TCR occurrence, a later analysis re-analyzed previously published TCR beta repertoires from several hundred donors and added high-resolution HLA genotyping. Rather than using new phenotypic data, the later analysis identified candidate immune exposures from TCR beta sequences and from how often those sequences occurred across donors. An earlier analysis of 587 of the donors used high-throughput TCR beta sequencing to judge whether each TCR beta V gene segment behaved as functional or pseudogenic. Alongside the repertoire data, information on donor age, sex, ethnicity and CMV serostatus was compiled. A later genetic analysis used genome-wide SNP genotypes for about three fifths of the 666 donors, treating that subset as a discovery cohort. All discovery cohort repertoires had been generated on a single sequencing platform. Class I and class II HLA loci were covered by the typing at four-digit resolution. The number of donors typed differed by locus, with roughly 620-630 for A, B, C, DRB1 and DQB1, around 500 for DQA1, 600 to 610 for DPA1, and roughly 450 for DPB1. Five DR-DQ haplotypes were treated as single units for association and clustering because of strong linkage in the cohort. Across 398 genotyped donors of the cohort, an average of about 220,000 unique TCR beta nucleotide sequences per donor were sequenced, and approximately 17% of those sequences were non-productive.

Results the study describes overall, beyond this receptor: In vitro tests confirmed that three of the cytomegalovirus-associated TCR beta chains recognize cytomegalovirus antigens. V-gene and J-gene trimming of TCR beta chains was associated with a missense DCLRE1C variant in a later genetic analysis, and the association was replicated in an independent cohort. The classifier was reported to diagnose cytomegalovirus status with high specificity and sensitivity in both the original and validation cohorts. A later analysis found that TCR association rates varied across HLA loci, with DRB1 alleles showing the most associated TCRs and HLA-C alleles the fewest. A later analysis reported that several top co-occurrence clusters appeared linked to parvovirus B19, influenza, CMV and Epstein-Barr virus. The study gave a list of over 150 TCR beta chains associated with cytomegalovirus. Some IMGT-functional V segments, including TRBV6-2 and TRBV6-3, could not be told apart with the 87-base-pair reads, so those segments were excluded. Across donors, most TCR sequences were observed very rarely, whereas some public TCRs were present in many individuals. A further reported finding was that TCR beta sequences accurately predicted the HLA-A and HLA-B alleles for most subjects in the first cohort. Compared with equally common non-associated chains, HLA-associated TCR beta chains in a later analysis were more clonally expanded and had lower generation probabilities. This cohort had only TCR beta chains sequenced, and the lack of alpha or paired-chain data limited which features could be detected. A later genetic analysis reported fewer N-insertions in productive TCRs among donors in an Asian-associated ancestry cluster than the roughly 670-donor mean. Sequencing depth was assumed to be roughly uniform across donors in the presence/absence analyses, though that assumption may not hold. Because HLA typing was unavailable for some donors at each locus, only the typed subset was used in association tests. Linkage disequilibrium might explain the correlated functional status among segregating V segments, but an unknown experimental factor could not be ruled out. The authors suggested that the approach could potentially be extended to other disease states and immunological phenotypes. CMV serostatus was the only immune exposure information available for the cohort. A later analysis found that most CMV-associated TCR beta chains appeared HLA-restricted, with HLA associations seemingly driven largely by CMV exposure. Strong co-occurrence of HLA alleles, especially DR and DQ, made assigning TCR associations to individual alleles difficult. Roughly 15 rarely observed V segments, including chromosome 9 orphons, were excluded from the earlier analysis of several hundred of the donors because counts were too low. In a later analysis, over 15,000 TCR beta sequences were associated with specific HLA alleles at a false discovery rate of 0.05. The sequencing pipeline was judged likely to have produced a cluster of highly shared sequence variants as a technical artifact. In an earlier analysis of about 600 of the donors, most TCR beta V segments appeared in productive rearrangements about 90% or about 30% of the time, broadly matching IMGT annotations.

The cohort consisted of approximately 670 healthy bone marrow donors. All cohort members were sampled while nominally healthy, although unrecorded immune exposures were likely present. The donor was CMV seronegative and was included in the group of approximately 350 seronegative cohort members. Each donor provided a peripheral blood sample, and peripheral blood mononuclear cells were used for TCR beta sequencing. The Qiagen DNeasy Blood Extraction Kit was used to extract genomic DNA from the blood cell samples. Libraries were constructed by the immunoSEQ multiplex PCR assay. For the multiplex PCR, a mixture combining 60 forward primers for TCR Vbeta segments and 13 reverse primers for TCR Jbeta segments was used. A multiplex PCR assay on genomic DNA amplified the CDR3 region of rearranged TCR beta genes. The amplified TCR beta libraries were sequenced on the Illumina HiSeq System as 87-base-pair reads. Per the authors' processing: A later analysis tallied 80 million to 95 million unique TCR beta chains across the roughly 610 repertoires, and about 10 million of those chains were shared by two or more donors. A nearest-neighbor algorithm error-corrected the raw reads and collapsed the reads into unique sequences, merging closely related sequences to remove PCR and sequencing errors. Alignment of CDR3 sequences to IMGT reference sequences was used to assign V, D and J gene segments. For a sequence to be retained, a match of at least six nucleotides to both a V gene segment and a J gene segment was required. A rearrangement counted as productive if the CDR3 had no stop codons and remained in frame with V and J, and every other rearrangement counted as non-productive. Following IMGT convention, CDR3 was defined as the stretch from the second conserved V-encoded cysteine up to the conserved J-encoded phenylalanine. In an earlier analysis of more than 550 of the donors, sequences lacking an unambiguous match to a single V gene segment were excluded. In an earlier analysis of approximately 590 of the donors, V segments were called functional above 56.7% productive rearrangements and were called segregating when the between-donor standard deviation exceeded 5%. To diagnose cytomegalovirus status from the catalog of TCR beta chain sequences, a statistical classification framework was built. A later analysis assigned V and J genes by comparing TCR nucleotide sequences with IMGT/GENE-DB human TR gene sequences. In a later analysis, CDR3 sequences and most-parsimonious VDJ recombination scenarios were assigned using the TCRdist pipeline. In a later analysis, each TCR beta chain was defined by its CDR3 amino acid sequence together with its V-gene family, and reads lacking a unique V-gene family were excluded. A later analysis removed 450 to 600 highly shared, low-generation-probability nucleotide sequences to deal with suspected cross-contamination and a sequencing artifact. For each public chain, a later analysis derived a clonal expansion index from normalized ranks of inferred template counts within each repertoire. In a later analysis, generation probabilities were computed with a VDJ recombination model fitted to out-of-frame rearrangements, and the resulting probabilities were checked against IGoR. Hypergeometric tests were used in a later analysis to score TCR-TCR, TCR-HLA and TCR-CMV co-occurrence, with a repertoire-size bias correction applied to the TCR pairs. To estimate false discovery rates, a later analysis permuted the HLA or CMV assignments 20 times. In a later analysis, co-occurring TCRs were grouped with DBSCAN, and TCRdist sequence similarity was added when clustering was performed within HLA-allele-positive subsets. For co-occurrence clustering, repertoires with fewer than 30,000 or more than 120,000 public chains were excluded, along with a handful of repertoires with anomalous nucleotide sharing. TCRdb took over this immuneACCESS table, retaining in-frame rearrangements with V and J assigned. Such tables are incomplete; in checked studies, under half of the missing clones stem from an unresolved V gene, and the remainder is unexplained. V, J and clone size were drawn from that table, and D and trimming were deduced from the DNA. Counted in this sample were some 70,000 clones; around 77% of them appeared once. The ten largest make up 5.5% to 7% of the sample.

This clone was seen more than once but under ten times. Its antigen target is currently unknown. No base-level quality is on record; no much larger clone is a single base apart. Sequences SGHDN (CDR1) and FVKESK (CDR2) are obtained from the germline V gene. V is clipped by 2 bases and J by 7 bases, and the sequence between their germline boundaries is 6 bases long. CDR3 length: 13 amino acids, cysteine to phenylalanine. Only CDR3 DNA remains: 39 bases, in frame from the first base. The rearrangement joined TRBV14 to TRBJ1-6; there is no confident call for the D gene. Specimen: PBMCs. This clonotype was obtained from a man aged 50-59 years in good health and CMV-seronegative. For the CDR3, the sequence is CASSQLENSPLHF. The nucleotide sequence reads as follows: TGTGCCAGCAGCCAATTAGAGAATTCACCCCTCCACTTT. Where the CDR3 stops, the reference TRBV14 and TRBJ1-6 genes take over; the full variable domain is EAGVTQFPSHSVIEKGQTVTLRCDPISGHDNLYWYRRVMGKEIKFLLHFVKESKQDESGMPNNRFLAERTGGTYSTLKVQPAELEDSGVYFCASSQLENSPLHFGNGTRLTVT.